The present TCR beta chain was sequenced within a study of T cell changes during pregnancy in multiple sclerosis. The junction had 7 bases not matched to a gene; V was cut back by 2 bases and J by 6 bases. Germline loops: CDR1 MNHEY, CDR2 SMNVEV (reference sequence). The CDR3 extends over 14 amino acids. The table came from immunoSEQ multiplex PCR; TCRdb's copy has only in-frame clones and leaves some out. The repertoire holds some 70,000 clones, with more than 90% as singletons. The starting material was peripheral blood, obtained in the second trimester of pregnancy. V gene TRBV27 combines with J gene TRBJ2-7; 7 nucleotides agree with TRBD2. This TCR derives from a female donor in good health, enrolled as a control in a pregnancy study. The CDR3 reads CASSLAGTKAEQYF. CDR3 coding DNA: TGTGCCAGCAGTTTAGCCGGGACTAAAGCCGAGCAGTACTTC.